The 19 T cell receptor beta chains in this list originate from one sample, sequenced in a study of identical twins. From the 5' RACE reads, TCRdb called clonotypes with MiXCR, one entry per CDR3 protein. The sample lists some 190,000 distinct CDR3 sequences; about 15% were seen once. These records were also assigned to another study, of T cells expressing NK-cell markers.

The source material was CD8+ T cells sorted from blood. These receptors came from a woman under 30 in good health.

A few counts support this clonotype. V is TRBV11-1 and J is TRBJ2-3, with 13 bases aligning to TRBD2. Germline loops: CDR1 SGHAT, CDR2 FQDESV (reference sequence). V gave up 5 bases and J gave up 4 bases; unmatched junction bases: 21. The CDR3 extends over 21 amino acids. The CDR3 here is CASSRGPVGTSGNPTADTQYF. CDR3 in DNA: TGTGCCAGCAGCAGGGGCCCGGTAGGGACTAGCGGGAACCCTACGGCAGATACGCAGTATTTT. The full variable domain, in which reference TRBV11-1 and TRBJ2-3 provide the parts outside the CDR3, is EAEVAQSPRYKITEKSQAVAFWCDPISGHATLYWYRQILGQGPELLVQFQDESVVDDSQLPKDRFSAERLKGVDSTLKIQPAELGDSAMYLCASSRGPVGTSGNPTADTQYFGPGTRLTVL.

This clonotype was counted a few times. The V call is TRBV27, the J call TRBJ2-3; a weak D match, TRBD2 (5 bases). The CDR3 is 16 residues long. Trimming removed 4 bases at V and 4 bases at J, with 18 bases between. Germline CDR1 is MNHEY and CDR2 is SMNVEV (reference sequence). The CDR3: CASSWSGSVVPDTQYF. CDR3 coding DNA: TGTGCCAGCAGTTGGTCGGGGTCAGTCGTCCCAGATACGCAGTATTTT.

This clonotype was seen repeatedly, ten times or more. The chain employs TRBV5-6 and TRBJ2-1, with D uncertain. The CDR3 is made up of 13 amino acids. Germline V lookup: CDR1 SGHDT, CDR2 YYEEEE. Trimming removed 4 bases at V and 0 bases at J, with 5 bases between. CDR3 sequence (DNA): TGTGCCAGCAGCCCCCCCTCCTACAATGAGCAGTTCTTC. It is translated as CASSPPSYNEQFF.

This clonotype turned up a few times. The gene calls are TRBV29-1 and TRBJ2-4; D may be TRBD1 or TRBD2 (5 bases each). The CDR3 covers 14 residues. CDR1 SQVTM and CDR2 ANQGSEA come from the germline V gene. Trimming left V 4 bases short and J 9 bases short, with 19 bases between. CDR3 region: CSVAEGTGLGIQYF. The DNA of the CDR3 is TGCAGCGTTGCTGAAGGGACGGGTCTAGGCATTCAGTACTTC.

This clonotype appeared a few times. This chain joins TRBV7-9 and TRBJ1-2; D may be TRBD1 (5 bases). CDR3 length equals 12 residues. V lost 5 bases to trimming and J lost 8 bases, with 12 bases between them. Germline V gene lookup returns CDR1 SEHNR and CDR2 FQNEAQ (reference sequence). Here the CDR3 reads CASSRAGPGYTF. Here the CDR3 DNA reads TGTGCCAGCAGCAGGGCGGGACCGGGCTACACCTTC.

The rearrangement joins TRBV4-3 to TRBJ2-1; 12 nucleotides line up with TRBD2. Germline CDR1 LGHNA, CDR2 YSLEER. The V gene end was trimmed by 3 bases and the J gene end by 9 bases; junction bases not matched to a gene: 3. The CDR3 is made up of 14 amino acids. CDR3: CASSHGLAGSEQFF. The CDR3 DNA follows: TGCGCCAGCAGCCACGGACTAGCGGGAAGTGAGCAGTTCTTC.

This clonotype has at least ten counts. This chain uses TRBV5-1 with TRBJ2-4; a weak D match, TRBD1 (6 bases). The CDR3 is made up of 16 amino acids. Germline V lookup: CDR1 SGHRS, CDR2 YFSETQ. Trimming shortened V by 4 bases and J by 5 bases, and 19 bases separated the two germline ends. The CDR3 loop is CASSRTGLGRQNIQYF. CDR3 in DNA: TGCGCCAGCAGCCGTACAGGGTTAGGAAGACAAAACATTCAGTACTTC.

The genes are TRBV6-1 and TRBJ2-7, with unresolved D. Germline V gene lookup returns CDR1 MNHNS and CDR2 SASEGT. Trimming shortened V by 2 bases and J by 0 bases, and 5 bases separated the two germline ends. The CDR3 runs 13 residues. CDR3 in amino acids: CASSERSSYEQYF. As DNA, the CDR3 is TGTGCCAGCAGTGAACGGAGCTCCTACGAGCAGTACTTC.

In DNA, the CDR3 is TGTGCCAGCAGCTTAGAGGGCGGACTGGCCCCCGGGGAGCTGTTTTTT. Its translation is CASSLEGGLAPGELFF. The J gene is TRBJ2-2, the V gene TRBV7-9; possibly TRBD2 for D (5 bases). The CDR3 is 16 amino acids. V lost 1 base and J lost 6, with 15 bases in between. Germline CDR1 and CDR2: SEHNR and FQNEAQ (reference sequence).

This clonotype has more than one count but fewer than ten. The V and J genes are TRBV14 and TRBJ2-1, with 9 bases aligning to TRBD1. Germline V gene sequence: CDR1 SGHDN, CDR2 FVKESK. The CDR3 is 16 residues long. Losses at the gene ends were 0 bases for V and 4 bases for J; bases not matched to a gene: 4. CDR3 residues: CASSQEGTGYYNEQFF. The CDR3 DNA is TGTGCCAGCAGCCAAGAGGGGACAGGGTATTACAATGAGCAGTTCTTC.

This clonotype was picked up a small number of times. The chain employs TRBV2 and TRBJ1-1, with D possibly being TRBD1 (6 bases). The CDR3 contains 14 residues. Trimming stripped 4 bases from V and 5 bases from J, with 14 bases between. Germline lookup yields CDR1 SNHLY and CDR2 FYNNEI. The CDR3 sequence: CASSGTGTRTEAFF. The CDR3 DNA follows: TGTGCCAGCAGTGGAACAGGGACGAGGACTGAAGCTTTCTTT.

There are a few counts of this clonotype. The rearrangement uses TRBV20-1 and TRBJ2-7; weak D call: TRBD2 (5 bases). V was clipped by 1 base and J by 2 bases, with 9 bases between them. Germline-derived CDR1 and CDR2 are DFQATT and SNEGSKA (reference sequence). The CDR3 consists of 13 residues. This CDR3 is CSARAMRAYEQYF. As DNA, the CDR3 is TGCAGTGCTAGAGCTATGAGGGCCTACGAGCAGTACTTC.

The chain combines TRBV27 with TRBJ2-7, with 7 bases lining up with TRBD1. J was trimmed by 1 base and V by 3 bases; bases with no gene match: 9. This CDR3 is built from 16 residues. Germline values: CDR1 MNHEY, CDR2 SMNVEV (reference sequence). The CDR3 sequence: CASSFSADRSSYEQYF. The CDR3 DNA is TGTGCCAGCAGTTTTTCCGCGGACAGGTCTTCCTACGAGCAGTACTTC.

The chain carries TRBV9 and TRBJ2-1; D may be TRBD1 or TRBD2 (5 bases each). Per germline, CDR1 SGDLS and CDR2 YYNGEE. The CDR3 consists of 14 residues. The V end lost 6 bases, the J end lost 2 bases, and 12 bases lay between the germline ends. The CDR3, as DNA: TGTGCCAGCACTCGGGACGGAACCTACAATGAGCAGTTCTTC. This gives the protein CASTRDGTYNEQFF.

The CDR3 DNA reads as TGTGCCATCAGTGAGTCTGAGGGCTCTGGAAACACCATATATTTT. This translates into CAISESEGSGNTIYF. This chain joins TRBV10-3 and TRBJ1-3; D remains unclear. In germline, CDR1 is ENHRY, CDR2 SYGVKD. The CDR3 has 15 amino acids. V lost 0 bases and J lost 0, with 6 bases in between.

This clonotype appeared a few times. The chain has TRBV7-6 and TRBJ1-1, with D perhaps matching TRBD1 (5 bases). The CDR3 spans 14 residues. Germline values: CDR1 SGHVS, CDR2 FNYEAQ. The V end lost 6 bases, the J end lost 1 base, and 12 bases lay between the germline ends. The CDR3 sequence is CASSRGTGNTEAFF. For the CDR3, the DNA is TGTGCCAGCAGTAGAGGGACCGGGAACACTGAAGCTTTCTTT.

The count of this clonotype is one. The chain links TRBV7-9 to TRBJ2-7; possibly TRBD2 for D (6 bases). This CDR3 contains 17 residues. Germline V gene sequence: CDR1 SEHNR, CDR2 FQNEAQ (reference sequence). Trimming stripped 3 bases from V and 2 bases from J, with 20 bases between. The CDR3 bases are TGTGCCAGCAGCTTCCCCCGGGGCCGGGGGAAAGCCTACGAGCAGTACTTC. This sequence encodes CASSFPRGRGKAYEQYF.

This clonotype has at least ten counts. As DNA, the CDR3 is TGTGCCAGCAGCCACGAACTCCTCTACGAGCAGTACTTC. It encodes CASSHELLYEQYF. The V call is TRBV11-2, the J call TRBJ2-7, with D uncertain. Trimming removed 5 bases from V and 3 bases from J, with 11 bases in between. CDR3 length: 13 amino acids. Per germline, CDR1 SGHAT and CDR2 FQNNGV.

This CDR3 reads CASSPLRREVGTGELFF. The CDR3 DNA follows: TGTGCCAGCAGCCCACTGAGGCGGGAGGTTGGCACCGGGGAGCTGTTTTTT. This chain uses TRBV9 with TRBJ2-2; the match to TRBD2 covers 8 bases. CDR3 length: 17 amino acids. V gave up 4 bases and J gave up 4 bases; unmatched junction bases: 12. Germline loops: CDR1 SGDLS, CDR2 YYNGEE.